This T cell receptor (beta chain) was sequenced during a study of cytomegalovirus exposure and HLA in healthy donors. TCRdb keeps only in-frame clones here, not all; method: immunoSEQ multiplex PCR. Altogether 150,000 or so clones are present, roughly 87% being singletons, with the ten largest covering 9%. Trimming took off 6 bases at V and 3 bases at J, with 18 bases between the two ends. The germline V gene has CDR1 MDHEN and CDR2 SYDVKM. The CDR3 consists of 16 residues. The sequence derives from a young woman in good health and CMV-seropositive. V usage is TRBV28 and J usage is TRBJ2-1; D is possibly TRBD1 (6 bases). Material for sequencing was PBMCs. Written as DNA, the CDR3 is TGTGCCAGCAGCGTGTTGGTACAGGGTTACTACAATGAGCAGTTCTTC. It yields the protein CASSVLVQGYYNEQFF. Full variable domain (remainder filled in from reference TRBV28 and TRBJ2-1): DVKVTQSSRYLVKRTGEKVFLECVQDMDHENMFWYRQDPGLGLRLIYFSYDVKMKEKGDIPEGYSVSREKKERFSLILESASTNQTSMYLCASSVLVQGYYNEQFFGPGTRLTVL.